This TCR beta chain comes out of a study of cytotoxic CD8 clonotypes in ibrutinib-treated CLL. Across the study: Responses comprised around 24 partial and 2 complete; at median around 70 months, 14 remained remitted and about twelve progressed. Regarding the study as a whole: Whereas clonality rose at ibrutinib response, it declined toward baseline at progression.

Generated by immunoSEQ multiplex PCR, the TCRdb table keeps only in-frame clones and is missing some. The sample has about 130,000 clones, roughly three quarters seen once. This clone was observed a few times. Its antigen remains unknown. Trimming removed 1 base from V and 4 bases from J; junction bases left unmatched: 13. The CDR3 is 18 residues long. Germline lookup yields CDR1 SNHLY and CDR2 FYNNEI. Sequencing was performed on PBMCs, taken after 24 months of ibrutinib treatment. The TCR comes from a human donor with chronic lymphocytic leukemia. The chain employs TRBV2 and TRBJ1-2; 9 nucleotides agree with TRBD1. The DNA for the CDR3 is TGTGCCAGCAGTGAAGGGGAGGCCCTGGGACAGGGCCCCTATGGCTACACCTTC. It is translated as CASSEGEALGQGPYGYTF.